Listed below are T cell receptor beta chains from one sample, sequenced in a study of beta chain features in type 1 diabetes. Here immunoSEQ multiplex PCR was the method, and the copy in TCRdb shows in-frame clones only, minus some. The sample lists about 900,000 clones, 15% to 20% occurring once. Sequenced: naive CD4+ T cells from blood. The receptors shown here come from a woman aged 18 to 35 in good health. CDR3s include the opening cysteine and the closing phenylalanine or tryptophan. The D gene is left open where the match is weak. Rows may omit the clone size; those that give it use once, few, many or a size class.

j_gene	v_gene	abundance	d_gene	CDR3nt	CDR3aa
TRBJ2-1	TRBV9	-	TRBD2	TGTGCCAGCAGCCCTAGAGTAGCGGGAGTCGCCTACAATGAGCAGTTCTTC	CASSPRVAGVAYNEQFF
TRBJ2-5	TRBV19	few	TRBD2	TGTGCCAGTCGACGAACTGAGCCCCAGGGACTAGCGGGGAGAGAGACCCAGTACTTC	CASRRTEPQGLAGRETQYF
TRBJ2-1	TRBV20-1	few	-	TGCAGTGCCTCCGACTACAATGAGCAGTTCTTC	CSASDYNEQFF
TRBJ1-2	TRBV28	once	-	TGTGCCAGCAGACAACAGGGAGGTGGCTACACCTTC	CASRQQGGGYTF
TRBJ1-3	TRBV28	few	TRBD1	TGTGCCAGCAGTATACACAGGGGGAGCTCTGGAAACACCATATATTTT	CASSIHRGSSGNTIYF
TRBJ2-2	TRBV7-3	-	TRBD2	TGTGCCAGCAGCTTAATCGGGAGGGGAGGCGGGGAGCTGTTTTTT	CASSLIGRGGGELFF
TRBJ1-2	TRBV18	-	TRBD1	TGTGCCAGCTCACCCGGGACAGGGAGCGGCTACACCTTC	CASSPGTGSGYTF
TRBJ1-2	TRBV6-5	few	-	TGTGCCAGCAGTTACTCATGGGGGCGGAGCGTCTATGGCTACACCTTC	CASSYSWGRSVYGYTF
TRBJ2-5	TRBV15	-	-	TGTGCCACCAGCAGAGGGGGGGCAGGGCCTCGAGAGACCCAGTACTTC	CATSRGGAGPRETQYF
TRBJ2-3	TRBV6-5	-	TRBD2	TGTGCCACCAACAGCGGGGGAAAAGCAGATACGCAGTATTTT	CATNSGGKADTQYF